This T cell receptor (beta chain) was captured by sequencing in a study of shared clonotypes between healthy human individuals (dated by TCRdb to about 2020). Looking at the study overall: A few men and a couple of women, aged 18 to 49 years, made up the cohort. Each donor's leukapheresis produced roughly between about 0.85 and 10 billion PBMCs. To estimate repertoire size and how much clonotypes are shared between individuals, the study performed deep sequencing of blood TCR repertoires from a handful of healthy adults. For each donor, CD4 naive and CD4 memory were each run on three plates, CD8 naive on two plates, and CD8 memory on one plate. Libraries were prepared and TCR repertoires were sequenced by different laboratories using diverse techniques, in order to increase sequencing depth and limit assay-specific biases.

Reading from cysteine to phenylalanine, the CDR3 counts 12 amino acids. Here the CDR3 DNA is all that survives: 36 bases in frame from base 1. CDR1 SEHNR and CDR2 FQNEAQ were looked up in the germline V gene (reference sequence). The junction shows trimming of 4 bases on V and 3 bases on J, plus 7 bases between the germline ends. Healthy HIV-negative adults with no recently reported acute infections or vaccinations were included as donors. Every donor was a Caucasian adult living in Nashville, Tennessee, USA. CD4+ T cells were enriched by magnetic negative selection; naive cells were then positively selected on CD45RA, and the negative fraction formed the memory subset. Blood was obtained by leukapheresis, after which PBMCs were separated by Ficoll-Histopaque density gradient centrifugation and cryopreserved in liquid nitrogen vapor phase. Analytical flow cytometry was used to check the purity and quantity of every magnetically sorted T cell population. Each sorted fraction had its genomic DNA isolated and then quantified by UV absorbance on a Nanodrop 2000c.

A single count supports this clone. No cognate antigen has been identified for it. Per-base quality was not reported, and no clone a single base away is much larger than it. The identical CDR3 is also encoded by other nucleotide sequences in the sample. Overall study results and their limits: The genetic and exposure-history diversity represented was limited by the small number of donors. Pairwise subsampling led to the expectation that sequencing depth would affect the degree of clonotype sharing among donors. Incomplete sequencing was indicated by rarefaction of sorted-subset datasets, despite the large sequencing depth. Compared with non-shared clonotypes, clonotypes shared by all four sorted-subset donors had higher generation probabilities. Sampling was restricted to blood, and TCR repertoires in tissues likely differ from the TCR repertoires found in blood. Naive subsets generally had larger estimated clonotype richness than memory subsets. When a handful of donors were compared, the shared fraction of clonotypes was around 5% for naive CD4, 3.5% to 4% for naive CD8, 2.3% for memory CD4, and roughly 0.4% for memory CD8.

Using the deep immunoSEQ assay, TCR CDR3 regions were amplified from genomic DNA by multiplex PCR. For each cell subset, the extracted genomic DNA was distributed evenly across all wells of several immunoSEQ 96-well plates, and each plate served as one replicate. For sorted subsets, roughly 200 ng of genomic DNA, equivalent to some 30,000 T cell genomes, went into each replicate PCR. Purified libraries were quantified with a Qubit 3.0 fluorometer, sized on a Bioanalyzer 2100, and re-quantified with the KAPA Library Quantification kit. A separate single-read 150-cycle Illumina NextSeq 550 flow cell was used to sequence each immunoSEQ 96-well plate. The study's own analysis went as follows. Because only junctional sequences without quality scores were contained in the immunoSEQ output, filtering matching that applied to full-length reads could not be performed. To assign V/J genes and CDR3, sequences were annotated using PyIR, a Python wrapper for IgBLAST v1.9, with IMGT germline references. Reads with weak V/J assignments (E-value above 1e-6), missing CDR3, stop codons, out-of-frame junctions, or ambiguous translated residues were removed. V3J clonotypes were defined as sequences sharing an identical inferred V gene, J gene, and CDR3 amino acid sequence. The percentage overlap between two repertoires was calculated by dividing the number of shared unique clonotypes by the size of the smaller repertoire. Three approaches were used to assess repertoire richness: RTK rarefaction, the Chao1 estimator, and Recon v2.1 estimates of unobserved clonotypes. For all TCRbeta clonotypes obtained by the gDNA method from four donors, generation probabilities were computed with OLGA. TCRdb's version of the immuneACCESS table is confined to in-frame rearrangements and falls short of the full clone set. An unresolved V gene accounts for under half of the shortfall where checked; the remainder is of unknown origin. That table gives V, J and clone size, and the DNA gave D and trimming. The sample data list about 2,500,000 clones, and around 90% of these were observed just once. 0.11% to 0.15% of the sample goes to the ten largest clones.

Sample: naive CD4+ T cells sorted from blood. In the paper's terms, the cell subset or site label means: CD45RA+ positively selected. The chain uses TRBV7-9 and TRBJ2-7, with an unclear D gene assignment. The origin of this receptor is a man in his late teens or twenties in good health. CDR3 sequence: CASSSSNYEQYF. The bases read TGTGCCAGCAGCTCCTCCAACTACGAGCAGTACTTC.